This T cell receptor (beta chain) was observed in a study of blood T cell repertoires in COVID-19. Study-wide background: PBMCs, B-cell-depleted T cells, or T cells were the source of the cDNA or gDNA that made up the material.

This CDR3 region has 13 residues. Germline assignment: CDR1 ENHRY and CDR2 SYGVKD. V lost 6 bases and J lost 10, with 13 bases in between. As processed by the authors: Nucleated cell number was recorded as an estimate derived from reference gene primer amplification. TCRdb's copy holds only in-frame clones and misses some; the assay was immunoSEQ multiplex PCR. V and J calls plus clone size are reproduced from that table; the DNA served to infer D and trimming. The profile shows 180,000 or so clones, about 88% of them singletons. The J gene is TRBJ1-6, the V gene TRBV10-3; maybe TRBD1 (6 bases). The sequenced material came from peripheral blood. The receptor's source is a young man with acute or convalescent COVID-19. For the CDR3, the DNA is TGTGCCATCAGACCCAGGGGTGGCTCACCCCTCCACTTT. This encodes CAIRPRGGSPLHF.